This record covers a single T cell receptor (beta chain). Version v3.0 of the immunoSEQ assay ran at survey level. Profiled with immunoSEQ multiplex PCR; TCRdb holds only in-frame clones, not every one. Here the sample spans 33,000 or so clones, about four fifths being singletons. The data belong to a study of long-term antiretroviral therapy in people with HIV. The CDR3 is 13 residues long. CDR1 and CDR2 from the germline V gene are SNHLY and FYNNEI. Trimming left V 8 bases short and J 4 bases short, with 12 bases between. Sample: unsorted PBMCs, taken 0.3 years after starting antiretroviral therapy. The V gene is TRBV2, the J gene TRBJ2-1, with D perhaps matching TRBD2 (5 bases). The receptor's source is a man aged 18 to 29 with HIV. CDR3 DNA: TGTGCCAGCCGAGGAGGACTTTACAATGAGCAGTTCTTC. It is translated as CASRGGLYNEQFF.